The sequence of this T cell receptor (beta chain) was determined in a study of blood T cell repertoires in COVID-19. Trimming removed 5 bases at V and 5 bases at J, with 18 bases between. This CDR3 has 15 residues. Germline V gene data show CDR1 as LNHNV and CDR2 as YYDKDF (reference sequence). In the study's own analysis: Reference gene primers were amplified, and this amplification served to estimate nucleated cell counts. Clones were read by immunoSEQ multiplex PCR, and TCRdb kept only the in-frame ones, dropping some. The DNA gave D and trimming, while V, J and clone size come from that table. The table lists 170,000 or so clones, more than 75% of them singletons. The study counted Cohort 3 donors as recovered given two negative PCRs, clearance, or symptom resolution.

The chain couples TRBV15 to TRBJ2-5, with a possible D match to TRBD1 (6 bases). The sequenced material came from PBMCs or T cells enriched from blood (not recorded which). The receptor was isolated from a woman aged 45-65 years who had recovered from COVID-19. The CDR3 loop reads CATSGRYTGIETQYF. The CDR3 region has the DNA TGTGCCACCAGCGGACGATATACAGGGATTGAGACCCAGTACTTC.